Listed below are T cell receptor beta chains from one sample, sequenced in a study of blood T cell repertoires in COVID-19. The data were produced by immunoSEQ multiplex PCR, yet TCRdb's version contains in-frame clones alone and is incomplete. This sample has about 180,000 clones, with 88% found just once. The specimen sequenced was peripheral blood. The source of these receptors is a woman in her 30s with acute or convalescent COVID-19. Both conserved end residues are part of each CDR3. The D gene is left open where the match is weak. Expanded clones are given a class, and other clones once, few, many or no size at all.

d_call	v_call	clone_size	j_call	cdr3_aa	cdr3_nt
TRBD1	TRBV12-3/TRBV12-4	few	TRBJ2-5	CASRSTGEETQYF	TGTGCCAGCAGATCCACAGGGGAAGAGACCCAGTACTTC
-	TRBV6-5	few	TRBJ1-5	CASSYSLNQPQHF	TGTGCCAGCAGTTACTCTCTAAATCAGCCCCAGCATTTT
-	TRBV28	few	TRBJ1-1	CASKNSLNTEAFF	TGTGCCAGCAAGAACAGTCTGAACACTGAAGCTTTCTTT
TRBD1	TRBV29-1	once	TRBJ1-2	CSIRQGIYGYTF	TGCAGCATACGACAGGGGATTTATGGCTACACCTTC
-	TRBV4-2	-	TRBJ1-5	CASSQVAGPNQPQHF	TGTGCCAGCAGCCAGGTGGCGGGACCTAATCAGCCCCAGCATTTT
TRBD2	TRBV6-6	-	TRBJ2-1	CASSPGTSGSRAYNEQFF	TGTGCCAGCAGTCCCGGGACTAGCGGGAGTAGGGCCTACAATGAGCAGTTCTTC
-	TRBV18	-	TRBJ1-1	CASSPGRGNTEAFF	TGTGCCAGCTCACCGGGTCGGGGGAACACTGAAGCTTTCTTT
TRBD1	TRBV7-8	-	TRBJ2-7	CASSLRTGPYEQYF	TGTGCCAGCAGCTTACGGACAGGCCCCTACGAGCAGTACTTC
TRBD1	TRBV5-1	-	TRBJ2-1	CASSSPGQGRDEQFF	TGCGCCAGCTCATCCCCGGGACAGGGTAGGGATGAGCAGTTCTTC
-	TRBV28	-	TRBJ1-2	CASSLQSYGYTF	TGTGCCAGCAGTTTACAGTCGTATGGCTACACCTTC
-	TRBV2	-	TRBJ1-2	CASIGGSYGYTF	TGTGCCAGCATTGGGGGGAGCTATGGCTACACCTTC
-	TRBV6-1	-	TRBJ2-7	CASSEGPDYEQYF	TGTGCCAGCAGTGAAGGCCCAGACTACGAGCAGTACTTC
-	TRBV10-1	-	TRBJ2-3	CASSARSGGLKDTQYF	TGCGCCAGCAGTGCAAGGTCCGGGGGATTGAAAGATACGCAGTATTTT
TRBD2	TRBV18	-	TRBJ2-5	CASSPAAGGTQYF	TGTGCCAGCTCACCCGCAGCGGGAGGGACCCAGTACTTC
-	TRBV5-5	-	TRBJ2-3	CASSDKSDTQYF	TGTGCCAGCAGCGACAAGTCGGATACGCAGTATTTT
TRBD2	TRBV29-1	-	TRBJ2-3	CSAPLAGGADTQYF	TGCAGCGCCCCACTAGCGGGAGGGGCAGATACGCAGTATTTT
TRBD2	TRBV7-6	-	TRBJ2-2	CASSNTPGLVGRGELFF	TGTGCCAGCAGCAACACCCCGGGACTAGTCGGTCGGGGGGAGCTGTTTTTT
-	TRBV2	-	TRBJ1-3	CASFGAPSGNTIYF	TGTGCCAGCTTTGGGGCCCCCTCTGGAAACACCATATATTTT
-	TRBV11-3	-	TRBJ2-1	CASSIYYEQFF	TGTGCCAGCAGCATCTACTATGAGCAGTTCTTC
TRBD2	TRBV10-3	-	TRBJ2-1	CAISQTSASYNNEQFF	TGTGCCATCAGCCAGACTAGCGCCTCCTATAACAATGAGCAGTTCTTC
-	TRBV25-1	-	TRBJ2-7	CASTYYEQYF	TGTGCCAGCACCTACTACGAGCAGTACTTC
-	TRBV29-1	once	TRBJ1-1	CSGGEGGEAFF	TGCAGCGGGGGTGAGGGAGGCGAAGCTTTCTTT
TRBD2	TRBV5-8	medium-sized	TRBJ2-3	CASSLAGGADTQYF	TGTGCCAGCAGCTTGGCGGGAGGGGCAGATACGCAGTATTTT
TRBD1	TRBV27	-	TRBJ1-2	CASSSGQGRYGYTF	TGTGCCAGCAGTTCGGGACAGGGAAGGTATGGCTACACCTTC
TRBD2	TRBV3-1/TRBV3-2	-	TRBJ2-5	CASSARGGQETQYF	TGTGCCAGCAGCGCGCGGGGGGGCCAAGAGACCCAGTACTTC
TRBD2	TRBV27	few	TRBJ2-3	CASRLGLAGRVYF	TGTGCCAGCAGACTCGGACTAGCCGGGCGGGTGTATTTT
-	TRBV27	-	TRBJ1-2	CASSLRPGTPTYTF	TGTGCCAGCAGTTTAAGACCCGGGACACCCACCTACACCTTC
TRBD1	TRBV28	-	TRBJ2-3	CASSSGQPSTDTQYF	TGTGCCAGCAGTTCGGGACAGCCTAGCACAGATACGCAGTATTTT
-	TRBV7-9	-	TRBJ1-4	CASSSRQLTEKLFF	TGTGCCAGCAGCTCCAGACAGCTAACCGAAAAACTGTTTTTT
TRBD1	TRBV6-5	once	TRBJ2-7	CASSSGQGAYEQYF	TGTGCCAGCAGCTCGGGACAGGGGGCCTACGAGCAGTACTTC
TRBD1	TRBV7-9	-	TRBJ1-6	CASSLDLGTGNSPLHF	TGTGCCAGCAGCTTAGATCTAGGGACAGGCAATTCACCCCTCCACTTT
-	TRBV6-6	-	TRBJ1-1	CASSRAGVGTEAFF	TGTGCCAGCAGTCGAGCAGGGGTTGGCACTGAAGCTTTCTTT
-	TRBV2	-	TRBJ1-3	CASSSTTVVEGNTIYF	TGTGCCAGCAGTTCGACGACAGTCGTCGAGGGAAACACCATATATTTT
-	TRBV24-1	-	TRBJ2-2	CATSAHSGELFF	TGTGCCACCAGTGCCCACTCCGGGGAGCTGTTTTTT
TRBD1	TRBV15	-	TRBJ2-1	CATSRSPQGAEGHNEQFF	TGTGCCACCAGCAGATCACCACAGGGGGCGGAGGGACACAATGAGCAGTTCTTC
-	TRBV6-5	-	TRBJ2-5	CASSYGPRETQYF	TGTGCCAGCAGTTACGGGCCCCGAGAGACCCAGTACTTC
-	TRBV5-4	few	TRBJ2-5	CASRSRQASETQYF	TGTGCCAGCAGATCTAGGCAAGCTTCTGAGACCCAGTACTTC
TRBD1	TRBV5-1	-	TRBJ2-2	CASSLGGQITGELFF	TGCGCCAGCAGCTTGGGGGGACAGATCACCGGGGAGCTGTTTTTT
-	TRBV6-5	-	TRBJ1-6	CASSPPLGSPLHF	TGTGCCAGCTCCCCCCCGCTGGGCTCACCCCTCCACTTT
-	TRBV7-8	-	TRBJ2-1	CASSLDPGSEQFF	TGTGCCAGCAGCTTAGACCCGGGAAGTGAGCAGTTCTTC
-	TRBV7-2	-	TRBJ2-7	CASSLYYEQYF	TGTGCCAGCAGCTTATACTACGAGCAGTACTTC
-	TRBV12-3/TRBV12-4	-	TRBJ2-1	CASSLEGSNEQFF	TGTGCCAGCAGTTTAGAGGGGTCAAATGAGCAGTTCTTC
-	TRBV6-5	-	TRBJ1-3	CASSLGLRMAGNTIYF	TGTGCCAGCAGTTTAGGACTCAGGATGGCTGGAAACACCATATATTTT
-	TRBV30	-	TRBJ1-1	CAWSVKGGTEAFF	TGTGCCTGGAGTGTAAAGGGCGGGACTGAAGCTTTCTTT
-	TRBV9	once	TRBJ1-1	CASSVGGQNTEAFF	TGTGCCAGCAGCGTAGGGGGACAGAACACTGAAGCTTTCTTT
-	TRBV10-3	-	TRBJ1-6	CAIKRDISSPLHF	TGTGCCATCAAACGAGACATCAGTTCACCCCTCCACTTT
-	TRBV5-4	-	TRBJ2-1	CASSKDYGVANEQFF	TGTGCCAGCAGCAAAGACTACGGAGTTGCCAATGAGCAGTTCTTC
-	TRBV12-3/TRBV12-4	few	TRBJ1-2	CAISQRQNGYTF	TGTGCCATATCCCAGCGGCAAAATGGCTACACCTTC
-	TRBV9	-	TRBJ1-2	CASSAAAGGYTF	TGTGCCAGCAGCGCAGCGGCGGGCGGCTACACCTTC
TRBD1	TRBV18	-	TRBJ2-7	CASSPETGGGYEQYF	TGTGCCAGCTCACCAGAGACAGGGGGCGGATACGAGCAGTACTTC
-	TRBV5-4	-	TRBJ1-1	CASSRTGRTEAFF	TGTGCCAGCAGCCGAACAGGTCGCACTGAAGCTTTCTTT